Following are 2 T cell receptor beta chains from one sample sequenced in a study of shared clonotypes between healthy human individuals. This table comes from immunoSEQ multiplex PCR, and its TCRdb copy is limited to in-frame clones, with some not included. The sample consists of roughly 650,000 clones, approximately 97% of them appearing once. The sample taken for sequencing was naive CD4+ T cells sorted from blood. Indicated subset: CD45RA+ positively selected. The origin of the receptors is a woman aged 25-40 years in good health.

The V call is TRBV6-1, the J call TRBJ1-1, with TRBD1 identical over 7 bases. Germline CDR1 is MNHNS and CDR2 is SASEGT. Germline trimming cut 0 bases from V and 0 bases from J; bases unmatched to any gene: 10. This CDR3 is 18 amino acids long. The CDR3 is CASSEATILRGVNTEAFF. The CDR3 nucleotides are TGTGCCAGCAGTGAAGCGACCATCCTCAGGGGGGTGAACACTGAAGCTTTCTTT.

In DNA form, the CDR3 reads TGCAGCGTTGCCTTAACAAGCTCCTACAATGAGCAGTTCTTC. It specifies CSVALTSSYNEQFF. The chain couples TRBV29-1 to TRBJ2-1; D gene unclear. From germline, CDR1 is SQVTM and CDR2 ANQGSEA. V shed 4 bases and J shed 0 bases, with 10 bases lying between them. CDR3 length: 14 residues.